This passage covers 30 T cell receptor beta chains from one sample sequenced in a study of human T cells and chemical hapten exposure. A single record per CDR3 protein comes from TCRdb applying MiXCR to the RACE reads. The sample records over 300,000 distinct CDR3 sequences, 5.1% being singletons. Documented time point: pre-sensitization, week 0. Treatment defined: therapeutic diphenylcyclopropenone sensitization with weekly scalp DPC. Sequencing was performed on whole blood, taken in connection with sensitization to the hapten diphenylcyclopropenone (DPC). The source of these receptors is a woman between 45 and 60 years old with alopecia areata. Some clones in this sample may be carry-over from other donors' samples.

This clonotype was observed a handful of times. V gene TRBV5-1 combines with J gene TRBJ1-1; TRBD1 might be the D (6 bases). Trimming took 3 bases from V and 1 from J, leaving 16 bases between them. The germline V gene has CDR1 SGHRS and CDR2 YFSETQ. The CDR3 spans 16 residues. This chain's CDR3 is CASSSGQSPWNTEAFF. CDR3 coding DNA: TGCGCCAGCAGCTCCGGACAGAGCCCGTGGAACACTGAAGCTTTCTTT.

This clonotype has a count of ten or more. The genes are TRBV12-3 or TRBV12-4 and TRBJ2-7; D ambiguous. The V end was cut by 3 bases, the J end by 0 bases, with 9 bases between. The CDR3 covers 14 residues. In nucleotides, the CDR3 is TGTGCCAGCAGTTTGGGTTCTAGCTCCTACGAGCAGTACTTC. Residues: CASSLGSSSYEQYF.

CDR3 sequence reads: CSAIHGLAGGISTDTQYF. The CDR3 nucleotides are TGCAGTGCTATCCACGGACTAGCGGGGGGGATAAGCACAGATACGCAGTATTTT. The chain uses TRBV20-1 and TRBJ2-3; the match to TRBD2 covers 15 bases. Germline V gene sequence: CDR1 DFQATT, CDR2 SNEGSKA (reference sequence). V shed 4 bases, J shed 0 bases, and the junction held 8 bases outside the gene matches. CDR3 size: 18 residues.

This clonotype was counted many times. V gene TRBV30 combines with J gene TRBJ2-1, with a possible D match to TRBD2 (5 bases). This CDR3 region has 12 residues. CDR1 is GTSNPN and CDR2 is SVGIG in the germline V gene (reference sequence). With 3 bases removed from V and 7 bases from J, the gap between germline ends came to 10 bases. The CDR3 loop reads CAWRTILNEQFF. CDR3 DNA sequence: TGTGCCTGGAGGACTATCTTAAATGAGCAGTTCTTC.

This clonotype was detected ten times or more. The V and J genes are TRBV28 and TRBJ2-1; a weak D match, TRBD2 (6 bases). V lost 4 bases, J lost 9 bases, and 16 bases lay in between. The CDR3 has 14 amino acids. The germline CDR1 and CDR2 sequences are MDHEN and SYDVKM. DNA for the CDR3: TGTGCCAGCAGTTCCCCGGGACTTCAGACTGAGCAGTTCTTC. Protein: CASSSPGLQTEQFF. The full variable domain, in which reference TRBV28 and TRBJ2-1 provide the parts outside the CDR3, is DVKVTQSSRYLVKRTGEKVFLECVQDMDHENMFWYRQDPGLGLRLIYFSYDVKMKEKGDIPEGYSVSREKKERFSLILESASTNQTSMYLCASSSPGLQTEQFFGPGTRLTVL.

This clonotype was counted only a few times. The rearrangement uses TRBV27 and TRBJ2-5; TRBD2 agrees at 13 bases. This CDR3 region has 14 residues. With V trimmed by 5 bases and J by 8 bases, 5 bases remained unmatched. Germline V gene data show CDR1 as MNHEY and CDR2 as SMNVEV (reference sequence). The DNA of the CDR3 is TGTGCCAGCAGTGTCGGACTAGCGGGAGCCACCCAGTACTTC. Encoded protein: CASSVGLAGATQYF.

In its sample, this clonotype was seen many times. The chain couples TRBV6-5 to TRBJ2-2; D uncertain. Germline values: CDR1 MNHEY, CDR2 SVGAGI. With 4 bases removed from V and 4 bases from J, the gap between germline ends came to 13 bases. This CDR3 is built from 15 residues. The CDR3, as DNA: TGTGCCAGCAGTTTGGGTCGTGGTAGCACCGGGGAGCTGTTTTTT. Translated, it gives CASSLGRGSTGELFF.

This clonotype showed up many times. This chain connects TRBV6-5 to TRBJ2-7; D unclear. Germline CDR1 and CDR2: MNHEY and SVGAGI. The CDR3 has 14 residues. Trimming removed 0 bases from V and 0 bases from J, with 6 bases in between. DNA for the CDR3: TGTGCCAGCAGTTACTCGGCACCCTCCTACGAGCAGTACTTC. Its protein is CASSYSAPSYEQYF.

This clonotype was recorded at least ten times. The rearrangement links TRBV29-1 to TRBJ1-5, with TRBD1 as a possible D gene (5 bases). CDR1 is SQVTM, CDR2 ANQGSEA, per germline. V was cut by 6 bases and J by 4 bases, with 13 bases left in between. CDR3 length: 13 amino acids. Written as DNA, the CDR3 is TGCAGCGTGGAGATGGGGCTAAATCAGCCCCAGCATTTT. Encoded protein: CSVEMGLNQPQHF.

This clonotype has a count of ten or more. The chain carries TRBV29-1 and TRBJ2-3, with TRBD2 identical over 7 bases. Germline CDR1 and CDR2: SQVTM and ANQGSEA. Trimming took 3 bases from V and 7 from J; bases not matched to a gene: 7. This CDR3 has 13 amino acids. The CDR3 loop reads CSVDPAGRHTQYF. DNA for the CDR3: TGCAGCGTTGATCCAGCGGGAAGGCATACGCAGTATTTT.

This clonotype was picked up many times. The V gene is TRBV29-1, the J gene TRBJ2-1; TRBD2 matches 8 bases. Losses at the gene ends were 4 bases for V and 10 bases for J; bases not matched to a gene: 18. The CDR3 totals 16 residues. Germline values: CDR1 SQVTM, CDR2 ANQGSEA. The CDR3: CSVGGSGTSWSPEQFF. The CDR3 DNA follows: TGCAGCGTTGGAGGGTCCGGGACTAGTTGGTCCCCGGAGCAGTTCTTC.

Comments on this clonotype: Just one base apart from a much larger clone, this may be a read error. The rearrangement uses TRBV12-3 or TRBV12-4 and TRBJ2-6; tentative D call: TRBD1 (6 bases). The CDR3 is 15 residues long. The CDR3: CASRPQGSGANILTF. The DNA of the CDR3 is TGTGCCAGTCGCCCCCAGGGGTCTGGGGCCAACATCCTGACTTTC.

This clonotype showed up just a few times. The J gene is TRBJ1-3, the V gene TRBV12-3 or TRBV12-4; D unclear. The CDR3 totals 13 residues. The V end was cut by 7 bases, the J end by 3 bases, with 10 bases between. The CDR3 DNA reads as TGTGCCAGCAATCTACCAGGTGGAAACACCATATATTTT. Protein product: CASNLPGGNTIYF.

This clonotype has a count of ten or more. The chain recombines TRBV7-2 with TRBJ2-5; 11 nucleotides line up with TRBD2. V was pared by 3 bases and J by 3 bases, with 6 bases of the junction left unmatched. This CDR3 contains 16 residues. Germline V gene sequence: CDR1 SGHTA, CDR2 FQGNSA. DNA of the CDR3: TGTGCCAGCAGCTTGGTCCCGGGACTAGCGGAAGAGACCCAGTACTTC. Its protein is CASSLVPGLAEETQYF. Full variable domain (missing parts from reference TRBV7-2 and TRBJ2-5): GAGVSQSPSNKVTEKGKDVELRCDPISGHTALYWYRQSLGQGLEFLIYFQGNSAPDKSGLPSDRFSAERTGGSVSTLTIQRTQQEDSAVYLCASSLVPGLAEETQYFGPGTRLLVL.

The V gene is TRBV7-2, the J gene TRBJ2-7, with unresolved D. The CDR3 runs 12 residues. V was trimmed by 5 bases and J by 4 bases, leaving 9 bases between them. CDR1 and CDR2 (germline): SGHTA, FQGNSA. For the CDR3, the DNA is TGTGCCAGCAGCATAGACATATACGAGCAGTACTTC. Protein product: CASSIDIYEQYF.

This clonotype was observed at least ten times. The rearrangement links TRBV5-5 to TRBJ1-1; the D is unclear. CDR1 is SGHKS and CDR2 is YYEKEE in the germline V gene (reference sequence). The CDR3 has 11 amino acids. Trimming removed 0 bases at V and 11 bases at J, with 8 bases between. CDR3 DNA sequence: TGTGCCAGCAGCTTGGAGAAGCAGGCTTTCTTT. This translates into CASSLEKQAFF. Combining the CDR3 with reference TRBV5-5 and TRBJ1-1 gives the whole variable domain DAGVTQSPTHLIKTRGQQVTLRCSPISGHKSVSWYQQVLGQGPQFIFQYYEKEERGRGNFPDRFSARQFPNYSSELNVNALLLGDSALYLCASSLEKQAFFGQGTRLTVV.

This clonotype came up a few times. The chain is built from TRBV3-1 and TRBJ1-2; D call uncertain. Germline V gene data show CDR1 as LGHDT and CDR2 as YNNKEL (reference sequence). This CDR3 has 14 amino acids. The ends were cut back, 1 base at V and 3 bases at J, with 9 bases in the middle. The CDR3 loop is CASSQGAGDYGYTF. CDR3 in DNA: TGTGCCAGCAGCCAAGGGGCCGGGGACTATGGCTACACCTTC.

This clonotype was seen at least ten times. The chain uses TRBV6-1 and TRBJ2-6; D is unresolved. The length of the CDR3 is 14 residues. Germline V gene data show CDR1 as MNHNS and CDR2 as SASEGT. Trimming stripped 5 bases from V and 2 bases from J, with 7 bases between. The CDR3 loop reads CASSNSAGANVLTF. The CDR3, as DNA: TGTGCCAGCAGTAACAGCGCTGGGGCCAACGTCCTGACTTTC.

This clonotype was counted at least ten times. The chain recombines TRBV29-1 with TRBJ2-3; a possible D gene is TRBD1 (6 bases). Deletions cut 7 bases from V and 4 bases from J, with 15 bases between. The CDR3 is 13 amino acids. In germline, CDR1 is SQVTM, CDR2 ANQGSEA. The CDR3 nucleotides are TGCAGCGGAACAGGGTGGGCCCCAGATACGCAGTATTTT. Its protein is CSGTGWAPDTQYF.

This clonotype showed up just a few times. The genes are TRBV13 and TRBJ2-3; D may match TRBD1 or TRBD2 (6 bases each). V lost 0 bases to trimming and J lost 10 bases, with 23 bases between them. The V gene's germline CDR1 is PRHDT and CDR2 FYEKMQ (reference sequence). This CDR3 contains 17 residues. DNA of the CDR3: TGTGCCAGCAGCTTAGGCGTGGGGGGCAGGGCACCCGGGGCGCAGTATTTT. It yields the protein CASSLGVGGRAPGAQYF.

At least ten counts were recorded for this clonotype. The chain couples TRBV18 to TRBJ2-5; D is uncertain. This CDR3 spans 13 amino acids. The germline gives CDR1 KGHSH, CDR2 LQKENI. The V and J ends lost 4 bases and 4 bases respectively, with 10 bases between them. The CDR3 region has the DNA TGTGCCAGCTCACACCCCCACGGAGAGACCCAGTACTTC. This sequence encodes CASSHPHGETQYF.

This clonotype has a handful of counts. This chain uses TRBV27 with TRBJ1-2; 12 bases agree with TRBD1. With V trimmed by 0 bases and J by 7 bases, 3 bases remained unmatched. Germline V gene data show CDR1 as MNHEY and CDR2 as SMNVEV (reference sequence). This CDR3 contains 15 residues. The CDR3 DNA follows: TGTGCCAGCAGTTTATCGGGACAGGGGGCCGGTGGCTACACCTTC. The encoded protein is CASSLSGQGAGGYTF.

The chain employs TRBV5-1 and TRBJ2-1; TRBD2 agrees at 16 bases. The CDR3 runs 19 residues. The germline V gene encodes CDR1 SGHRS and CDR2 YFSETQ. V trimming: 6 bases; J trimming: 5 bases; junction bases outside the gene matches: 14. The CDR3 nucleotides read TGCGCCAGCACTCACGGTCGGGGACTAGCGGGAGGGTACGACAATGAGCAGTTCTTC. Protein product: CASTHGRGLAGGYDNEQFF. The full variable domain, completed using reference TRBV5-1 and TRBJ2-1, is KAGVTQTPRYLIKTRGQQVTLSCSPISGHRSVSWYQQTPGQGLQFLFEYFSETQRNKGNFPGRFSGRQFSNSRSEMNVSTLELGDSALYLCASTHGRGLAGGYDNEQFFGPGTRLTVL.

The CDR3 protein is CASSLTPRAEAFF. DNA for the CDR3: TGTGCCAGCAGCTTGACCCCCAGGGCTGAAGCTTTCTTT. The chain uses TRBV5-6 and TRBJ1-1; D is possibly TRBD1 (5 bases). Germline V CDR1 and CDR2: SGHDT, YYEEEE. V was trimmed by 1 base and J by 6 bases, leaving 10 bases between them. The CDR3 sequence is 13 residues long.

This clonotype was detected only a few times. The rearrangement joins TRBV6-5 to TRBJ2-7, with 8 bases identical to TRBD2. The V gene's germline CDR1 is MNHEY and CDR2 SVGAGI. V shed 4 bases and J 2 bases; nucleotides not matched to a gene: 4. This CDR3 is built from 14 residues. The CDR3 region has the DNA TGTGCCAGCAGTTTACAGCGGGGGACCTACGAGCAGTACTTC. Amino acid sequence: CASSLQRGTYEQYF.

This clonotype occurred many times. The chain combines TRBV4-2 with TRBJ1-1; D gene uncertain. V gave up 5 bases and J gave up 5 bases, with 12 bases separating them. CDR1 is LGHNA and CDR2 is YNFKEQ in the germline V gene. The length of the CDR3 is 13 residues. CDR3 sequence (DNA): TGTGCCAGCAGCTCATCAGGCCGAACTGAAGCTTTCTTT. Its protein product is CASSSSGRTEAFF.

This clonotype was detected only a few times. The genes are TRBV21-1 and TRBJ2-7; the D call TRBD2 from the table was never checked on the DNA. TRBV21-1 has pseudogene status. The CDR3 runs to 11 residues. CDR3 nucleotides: TGTGCCAGCAGCAAGAAGAACCTCCCGTACTTC. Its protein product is CASSKKNLPYF.

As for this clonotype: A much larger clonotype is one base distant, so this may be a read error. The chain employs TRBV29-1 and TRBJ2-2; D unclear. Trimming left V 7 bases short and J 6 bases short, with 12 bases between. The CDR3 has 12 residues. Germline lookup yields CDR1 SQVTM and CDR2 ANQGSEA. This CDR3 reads CSAAAHSGELFF. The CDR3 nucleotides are TGCAGCGCTGCGGCCCACTCCGGGGAGCTGTTTTTT.

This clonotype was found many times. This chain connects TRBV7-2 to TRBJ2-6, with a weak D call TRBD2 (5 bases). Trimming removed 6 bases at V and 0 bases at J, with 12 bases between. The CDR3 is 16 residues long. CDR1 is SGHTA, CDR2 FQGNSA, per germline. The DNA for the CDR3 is TGTGCCAGCAGACGCGGTGGAGGCTCTGGGGCCAACGTCCTGACTTTC. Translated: CASRRGGGSGANVLTF.

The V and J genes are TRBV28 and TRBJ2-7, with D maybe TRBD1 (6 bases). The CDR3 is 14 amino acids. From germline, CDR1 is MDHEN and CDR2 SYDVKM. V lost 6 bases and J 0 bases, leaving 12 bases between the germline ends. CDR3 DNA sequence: TGTGCCAGCAGGTCCGACAGGAGCTCCTACGAGCAGTACTTC. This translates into CASRSDRSSYEQYF. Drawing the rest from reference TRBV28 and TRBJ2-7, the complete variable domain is DVKVTQSSRYLVKRTGEKVFLECVQDMDHENMFWYRQDPGLGLRLIYFSYDVKMKEKGDIPEGYSVSREKKERFSLILESASTNQTSMYLCASRSDRSSYEQYFGPGTRLTVT.